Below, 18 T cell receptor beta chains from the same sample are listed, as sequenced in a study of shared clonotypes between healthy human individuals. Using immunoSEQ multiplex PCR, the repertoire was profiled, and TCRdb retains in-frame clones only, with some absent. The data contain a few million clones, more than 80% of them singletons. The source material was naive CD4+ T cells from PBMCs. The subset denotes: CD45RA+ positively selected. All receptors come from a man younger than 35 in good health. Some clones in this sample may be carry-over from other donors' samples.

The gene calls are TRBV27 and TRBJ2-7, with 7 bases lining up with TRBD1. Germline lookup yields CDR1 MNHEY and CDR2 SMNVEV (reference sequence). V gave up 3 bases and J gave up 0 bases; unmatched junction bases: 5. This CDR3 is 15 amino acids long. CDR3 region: CASSFSTGASYEQYF. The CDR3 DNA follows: TGTGCCAGCAGTTTTAGTACAGGGGCCTCCTACGAGCAGTACTTC.

CDR3 sequence (DNA): TGCAGCGTGGGACCTCCGGGACAGGGCGTTGGAGAGACCCAGTACTTC. Translating it yields CSVGPPGQGVGETQYF. The chain recombines TRBV29-1 with TRBJ2-5; 9 bases fit TRBD1. This CDR3 contains 16 residues. V shed 6 bases, J shed 4 bases, and the junction held 15 bases outside the gene matches. Per the germline V gene, CDR1 is SQVTM and CDR2 is ANQGSEA.

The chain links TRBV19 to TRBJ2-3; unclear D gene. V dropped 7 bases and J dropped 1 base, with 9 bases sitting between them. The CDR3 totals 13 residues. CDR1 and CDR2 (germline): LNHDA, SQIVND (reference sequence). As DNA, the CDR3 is TGTGCCAGTAAGGGCACACGCACAGATACGCAGTATTTT. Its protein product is CASKGTRTDTQYF. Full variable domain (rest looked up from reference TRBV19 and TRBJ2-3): DGGITQSPKYLFRKEGQNVTLSCEQNLNHDAMYWYRQDPGQGLRLIYYSQIVNDFQKGDIAEGYSVSREKKESFPLTVTSAQKNPTAFYLCASKGTRTDTQYFGPGTRLTVL.

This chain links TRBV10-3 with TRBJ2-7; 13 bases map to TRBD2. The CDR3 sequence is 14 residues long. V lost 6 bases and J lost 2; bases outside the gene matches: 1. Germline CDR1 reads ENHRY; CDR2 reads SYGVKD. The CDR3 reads CAIRTSGGTYEQYF. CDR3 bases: TGTGCCATCAGGACTAGCGGGGGGACCTACGAGCAGTACTTC.

DNA for the CDR3: TGTGCCAGCAGTGACGGGTGGGTAGCGGGCGGTGAAGAGACCCAGTACTTC. Encoded protein: CASSDGWVAGGEETQYF. The V gene is TRBV6-1, the J gene TRBJ2-5; 7 bases agree with TRBD2. Germline V gives CDR1 MNHNS, CDR2 SASEGT. This CDR3 region has 17 residues. Germline trimming cut 3 bases from V and 3 bases from J; bases unmatched to any gene: 13.

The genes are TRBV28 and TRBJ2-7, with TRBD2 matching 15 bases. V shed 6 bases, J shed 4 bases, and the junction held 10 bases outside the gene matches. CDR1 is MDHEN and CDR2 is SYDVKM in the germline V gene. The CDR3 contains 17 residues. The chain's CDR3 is CASSPYRTSGRAYEQYF. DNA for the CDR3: TGTGCCAGCAGCCCCTACAGGACTAGCGGGAGGGCTTACGAGCAGTACTTC.

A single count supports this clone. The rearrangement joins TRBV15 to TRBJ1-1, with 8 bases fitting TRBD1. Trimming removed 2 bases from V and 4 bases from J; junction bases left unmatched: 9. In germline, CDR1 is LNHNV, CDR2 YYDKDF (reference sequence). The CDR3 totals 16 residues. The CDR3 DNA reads TGTGCCACCAGCAGACCATTCGGACAGGGAAGCACTGAAGCTTTCTTT. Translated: CATSRPFGQGSTEAFF. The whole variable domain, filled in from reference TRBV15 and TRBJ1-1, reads DAMVIQNPRYQVTQFGKPVTLSCSQTLNHNVMYWYQQKSSQAPKLLFHYYDKDFNNEADTPDNFQSRRPNTSFCFLDIRSPGLGDTAMYLCATSRPFGQGSTEAFFGQGTRLTVV.

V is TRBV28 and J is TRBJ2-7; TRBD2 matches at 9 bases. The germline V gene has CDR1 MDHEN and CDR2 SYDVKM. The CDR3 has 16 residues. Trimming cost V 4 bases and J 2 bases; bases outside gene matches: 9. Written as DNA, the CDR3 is TGTGCCAGCAGTTCTCCCCCCCTAGCGGGGACCTACGAGCAGTACTTC. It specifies CASSSPPLAGTYEQYF.

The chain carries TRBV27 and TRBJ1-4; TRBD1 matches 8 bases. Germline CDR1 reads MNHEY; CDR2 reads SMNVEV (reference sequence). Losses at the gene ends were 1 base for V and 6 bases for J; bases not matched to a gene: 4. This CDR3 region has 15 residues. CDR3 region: CASSLFGQGYEKLFF. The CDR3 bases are TGTGCCAGCAGTTTATTCGGACAGGGTTATGAAAAACTGTTTTTT.

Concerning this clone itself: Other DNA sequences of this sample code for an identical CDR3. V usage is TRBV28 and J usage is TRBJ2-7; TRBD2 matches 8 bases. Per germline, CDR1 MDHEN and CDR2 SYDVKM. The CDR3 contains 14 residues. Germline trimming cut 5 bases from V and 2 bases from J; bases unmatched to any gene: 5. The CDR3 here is CASSPLAGAYEQYF. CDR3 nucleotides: TGTGCCAGCAGTCCTCTAGCGGGTGCCTACGAGCAGTACTTC.

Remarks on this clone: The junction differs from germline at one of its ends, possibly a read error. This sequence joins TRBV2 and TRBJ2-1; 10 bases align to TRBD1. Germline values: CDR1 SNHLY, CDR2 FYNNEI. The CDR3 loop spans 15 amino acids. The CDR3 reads CASSGPGTGDNEQFF. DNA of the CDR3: TGTGCCAGCAGTGGACCCGGGACAGGGGACAACGAGCAGTTCTTC.

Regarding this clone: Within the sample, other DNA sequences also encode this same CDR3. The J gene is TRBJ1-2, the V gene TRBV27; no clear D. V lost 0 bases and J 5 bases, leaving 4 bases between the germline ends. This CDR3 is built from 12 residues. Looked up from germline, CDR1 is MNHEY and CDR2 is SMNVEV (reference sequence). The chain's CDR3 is CASSLSGYGYTF. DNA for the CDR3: TGTGCCAGCAGTTTATCTGGGTATGGCTACACCTTC.

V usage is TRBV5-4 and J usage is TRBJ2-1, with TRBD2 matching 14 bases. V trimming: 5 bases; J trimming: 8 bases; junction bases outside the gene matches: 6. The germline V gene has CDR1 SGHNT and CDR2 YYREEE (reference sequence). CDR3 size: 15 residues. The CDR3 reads CASSEGLAGVDEQFF. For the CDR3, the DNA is TGTGCCAGCAGTGAGGGACTAGCGGGAGTCGATGAGCAGTTCTTC.

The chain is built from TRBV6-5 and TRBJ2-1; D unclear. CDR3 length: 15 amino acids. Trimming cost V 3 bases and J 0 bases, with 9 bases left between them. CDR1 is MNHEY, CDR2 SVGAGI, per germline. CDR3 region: CASSYRSGSYNEQFF. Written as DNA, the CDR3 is TGTGCCAGCAGTTATAGGTCCGGCTCCTACAATGAGCAGTTCTTC.

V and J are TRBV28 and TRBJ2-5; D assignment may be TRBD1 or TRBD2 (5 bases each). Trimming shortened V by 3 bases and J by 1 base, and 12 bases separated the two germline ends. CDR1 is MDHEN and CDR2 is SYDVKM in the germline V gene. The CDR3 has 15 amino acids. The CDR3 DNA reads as TGTGCCAGCAGTTTGGCCGGGGCGGCCCAAGAGACCCAGTACTTC. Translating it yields CASSLAGAAQETQYF.

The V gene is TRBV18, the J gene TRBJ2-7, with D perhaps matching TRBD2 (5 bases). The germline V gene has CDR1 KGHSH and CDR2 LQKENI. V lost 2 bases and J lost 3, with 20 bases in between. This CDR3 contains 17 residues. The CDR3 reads CASSPGGQRAVFYEQYF. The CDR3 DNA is TGTGCCAGCTCACCAGGCGGGCAAAGAGCCGTTTTCTACGAGCAGTACTTC.

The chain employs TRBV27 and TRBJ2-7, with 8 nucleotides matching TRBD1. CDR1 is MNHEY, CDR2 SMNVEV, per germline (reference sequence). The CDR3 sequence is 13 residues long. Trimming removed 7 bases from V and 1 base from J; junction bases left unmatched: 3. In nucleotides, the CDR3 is TGTGCCAGCAAGTGGACAGGGTCCTACGAGCAGTACTTC. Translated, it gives CASKWTGSYEQYF.

The CDR3: CASSLQRLAGGPGELFF. CDR3 coding DNA: TGCGCCAGCAGCTTACAAAGACTAGCGGGAGGGCCCGGGGAGCTGTTTTTT. This chain links TRBV5-1 with TRBJ2-2; TRBD2 matches 14 bases. Trimming at V came to 2 bases and at J to 6 bases, leaving 6 bases not matched to a gene. CDR1 and CDR2 (germline): SGHRS, YFSETQ. This CDR3 comprises 17 residues.